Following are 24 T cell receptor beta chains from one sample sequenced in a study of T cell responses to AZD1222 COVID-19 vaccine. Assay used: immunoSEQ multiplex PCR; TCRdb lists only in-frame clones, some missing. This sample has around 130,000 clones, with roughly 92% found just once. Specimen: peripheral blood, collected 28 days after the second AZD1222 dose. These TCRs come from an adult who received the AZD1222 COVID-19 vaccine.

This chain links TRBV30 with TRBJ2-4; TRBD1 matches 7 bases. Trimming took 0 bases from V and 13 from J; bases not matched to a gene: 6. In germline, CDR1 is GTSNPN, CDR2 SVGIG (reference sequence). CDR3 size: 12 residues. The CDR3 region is CAWSVGDSRQYF. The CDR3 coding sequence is TGTGCCTGGAGTGTGGGGGACAGTCGGCAGTACTTC.

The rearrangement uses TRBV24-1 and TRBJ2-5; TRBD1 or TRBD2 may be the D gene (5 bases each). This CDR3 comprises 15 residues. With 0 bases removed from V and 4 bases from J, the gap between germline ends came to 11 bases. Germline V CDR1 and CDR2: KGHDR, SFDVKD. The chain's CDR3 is CATSDLPRGVETQYF. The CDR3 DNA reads TGTGCCACCAGTGATTTGCCAAGGGGAGTAGAGACCCAGTACTTC.

The CDR3 spells CASRSGTGSYNEQFF. CDR3 in DNA: TGTGCCAGCAGGTCCGGGACAGGGTCATACAATGAGCAGTTCTTC. The chain employs TRBV28 and TRBJ2-1; 9 bases match TRBD1. The CDR3 covers 15 residues. The V segment lost 6 bases and the J segment 4 bases; nucleotides outside the gene matches: 7. Germline values: CDR1 MDHEN, CDR2 SYDVKM. The variable domain in full, completed from reference TRBV28 and TRBJ2-1, reads DVKVTQSSRYLVKRTGEKVFLECVQDMDHENMFWYRQDPGLGLRLIYFSYDVKMKEKGDIPEGYSVSREKKERFSLILESASTNQTSMYLCASRSGTGSYNEQFFGPGTRLTVL.

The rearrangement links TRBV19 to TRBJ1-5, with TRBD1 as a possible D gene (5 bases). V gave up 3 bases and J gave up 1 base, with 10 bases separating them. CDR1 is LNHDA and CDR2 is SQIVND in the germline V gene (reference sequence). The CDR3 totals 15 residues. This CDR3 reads CASSMRGGSNQPQHF. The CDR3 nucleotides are TGTGCCAGTAGTATGCGGGGCGGAAGCAATCAGCCCCAGCATTTT.

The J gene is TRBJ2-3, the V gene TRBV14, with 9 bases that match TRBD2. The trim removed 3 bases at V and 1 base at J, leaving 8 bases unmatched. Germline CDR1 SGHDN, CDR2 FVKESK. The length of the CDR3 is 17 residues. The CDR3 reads CASSQTVAGVRTDTQYF. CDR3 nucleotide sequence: TGTGCCAGCAGCCAGACAGTAGCGGGAGTCCGCACAGATACGCAGTATTTT.

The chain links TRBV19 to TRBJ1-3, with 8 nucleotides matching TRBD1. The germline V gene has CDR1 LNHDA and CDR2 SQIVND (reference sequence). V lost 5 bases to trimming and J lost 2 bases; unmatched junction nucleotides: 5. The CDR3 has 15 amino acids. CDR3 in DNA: TGTGCCAGTAGTGTGGACAGGGAGGCTGGAAACACCATATATTTT. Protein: CASSVDREAGNTIYF.

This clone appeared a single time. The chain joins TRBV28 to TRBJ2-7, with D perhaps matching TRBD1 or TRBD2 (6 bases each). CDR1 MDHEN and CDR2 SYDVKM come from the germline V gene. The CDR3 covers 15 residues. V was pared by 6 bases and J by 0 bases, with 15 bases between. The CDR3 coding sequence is TGTGCCAGCAGGCGCATTGAGGGGGGCTCCTACGAGCAGTACTTC. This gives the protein CASRRIEGGSYEQYF.

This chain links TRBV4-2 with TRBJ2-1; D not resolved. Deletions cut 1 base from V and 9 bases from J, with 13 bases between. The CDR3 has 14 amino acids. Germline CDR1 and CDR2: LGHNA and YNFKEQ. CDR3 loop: CASSQGRQLGEQFF. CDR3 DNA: TGTGCCAGCAGCCAAGGTCGGCAGCTGGGTGAGCAGTTCTTC.

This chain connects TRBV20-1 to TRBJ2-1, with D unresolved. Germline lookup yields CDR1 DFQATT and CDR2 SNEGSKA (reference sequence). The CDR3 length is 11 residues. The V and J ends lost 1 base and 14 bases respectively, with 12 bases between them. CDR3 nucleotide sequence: TGCAGTGCTAGAGGGCTCCGTGGCGAGTTCTTC. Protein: CSARGLRGEFF.

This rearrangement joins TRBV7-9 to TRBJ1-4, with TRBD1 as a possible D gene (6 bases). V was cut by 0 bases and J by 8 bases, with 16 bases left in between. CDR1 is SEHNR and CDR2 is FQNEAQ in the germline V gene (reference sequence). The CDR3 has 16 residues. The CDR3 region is CASSLAVGDMEEKLFF. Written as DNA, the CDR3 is TGTGCCAGCAGCTTAGCGGTTGGGGACATGGAGGAAAAACTGTTTTTT. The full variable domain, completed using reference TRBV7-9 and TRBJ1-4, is DTGVSQNPRHKITKRGQNVTFRCDPISEHNRLYWYRQTLGQGPEFLTYFQNEAQLEKSRLLSDRFSAERPKGSFSTLEIQRTEQGDSAMYLCASSLAVGDMEEKLFFGSGTQLSVL.

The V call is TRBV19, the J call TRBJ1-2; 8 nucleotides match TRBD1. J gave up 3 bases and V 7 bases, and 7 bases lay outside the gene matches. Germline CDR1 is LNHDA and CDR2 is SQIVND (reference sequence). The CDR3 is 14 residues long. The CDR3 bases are TGTGCCAGTAATCGTCTGGACAGGGACTATGGCTACACCTTC. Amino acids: CASNRLDRDYGYTF.

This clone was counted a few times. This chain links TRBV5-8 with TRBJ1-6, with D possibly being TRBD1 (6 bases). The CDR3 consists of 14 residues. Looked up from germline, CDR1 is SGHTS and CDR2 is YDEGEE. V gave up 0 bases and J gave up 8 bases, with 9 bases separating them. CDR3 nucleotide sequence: TGTGCCAGCAGCTTGGTCAGGGGCGATTCACCCCTCCACTTT. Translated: CASSLVRGDSPLHF.

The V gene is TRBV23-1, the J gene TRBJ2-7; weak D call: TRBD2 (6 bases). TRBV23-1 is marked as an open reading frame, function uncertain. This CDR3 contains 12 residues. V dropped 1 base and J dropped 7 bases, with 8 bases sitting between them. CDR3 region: CASSQCGGEQYF. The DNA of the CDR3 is TGCGCCAGCAGTCAATGTGGGGGGGAGCAGTACTTC.

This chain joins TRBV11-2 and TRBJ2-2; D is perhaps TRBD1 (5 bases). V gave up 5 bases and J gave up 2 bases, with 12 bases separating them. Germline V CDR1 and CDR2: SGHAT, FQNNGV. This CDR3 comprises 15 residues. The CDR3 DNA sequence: TGTGCCAGCAGCCCAAAACAGGCTAACACCGGGGAGCTGTTTTTT. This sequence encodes CASSPKQANTGELFF. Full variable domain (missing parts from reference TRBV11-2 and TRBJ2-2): EAGVAQSPRYKIIEKRQSVAFWCNPISGHATLYWYQQILGQGPKLLIQFQNNGVVDDSQLPKDRFSAERLKGVDSTLKIQPAKLEDSAVYLCASSPKQANTGELFFGEGSRLTVL.

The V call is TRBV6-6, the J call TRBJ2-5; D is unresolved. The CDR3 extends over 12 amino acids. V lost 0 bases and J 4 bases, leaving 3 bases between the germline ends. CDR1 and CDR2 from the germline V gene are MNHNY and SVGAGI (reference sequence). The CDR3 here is CASSYSRETQYF. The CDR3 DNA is TGTGCCAGCAGTTACTCGAGAGAGACCCAGTACTTC.

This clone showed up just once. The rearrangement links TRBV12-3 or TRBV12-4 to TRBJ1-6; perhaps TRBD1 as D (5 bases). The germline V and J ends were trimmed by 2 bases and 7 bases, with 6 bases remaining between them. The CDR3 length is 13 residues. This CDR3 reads CASSLRGNSPLHF. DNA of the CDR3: TGTGCCAGCAGTTTACGGGGGAATTCACCCCTCCACTTT.

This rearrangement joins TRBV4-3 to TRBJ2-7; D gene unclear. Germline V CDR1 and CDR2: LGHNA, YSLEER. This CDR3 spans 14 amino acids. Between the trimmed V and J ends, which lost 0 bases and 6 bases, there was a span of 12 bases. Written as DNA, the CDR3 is TGCGCCAGCAGCCAAGACCCTAGAACGGGCGAGCAGTACTTC. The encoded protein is CASSQDPRTGEQYF.

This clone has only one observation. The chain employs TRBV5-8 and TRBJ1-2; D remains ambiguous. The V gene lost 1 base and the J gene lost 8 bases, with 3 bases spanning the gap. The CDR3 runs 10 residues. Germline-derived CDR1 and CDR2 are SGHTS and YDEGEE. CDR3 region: CASSLKGYTF. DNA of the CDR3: TGTGCCAGCAGCTTGAAGGGCTACACCTTC. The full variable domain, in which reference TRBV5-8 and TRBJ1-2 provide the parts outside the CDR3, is EAGVTQSPTHLIKTRGQQATLRCSPISGHTSVYWYQQALGLGLQFLLWYDEGEERNRGNFPPRFSGRQFPNYSSELNVNALELEDSALYLCASSLKGYTFGSGTRLTVV.

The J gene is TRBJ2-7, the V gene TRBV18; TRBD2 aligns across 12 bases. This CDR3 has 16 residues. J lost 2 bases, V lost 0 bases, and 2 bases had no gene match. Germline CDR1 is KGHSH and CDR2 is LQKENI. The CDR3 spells CASSPPGLAGAYEQYF. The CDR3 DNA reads TGTGCCAGCTCACCACCGGGACTAGCGGGTGCCTACGAGCAGTACTTC.

Here the CDR3 reads CASSLRAPYEQYF. Written as DNA, the CDR3 is TGTGCCAGCTCCCTCAGGGCCCCCTACGAGCAGTACTTC. This chain joins TRBV18 and TRBJ2-7; D is perhaps TRBD1 (5 bases). The V and J ends lost 6 bases and 2 bases respectively, with 11 bases between them. The germline CDR1 and CDR2 sequences are KGHSH and LQKENI. There are 13 residues in the CDR3.

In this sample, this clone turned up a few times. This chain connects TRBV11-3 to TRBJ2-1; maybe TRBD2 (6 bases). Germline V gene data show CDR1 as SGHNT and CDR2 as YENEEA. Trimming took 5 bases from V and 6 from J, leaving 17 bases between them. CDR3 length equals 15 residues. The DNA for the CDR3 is TGTGCCAGCAGCAACCACAAAGCGGGTAGCAATGAGCAGTTCTTC. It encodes CASSNHKAGSNEQFF.

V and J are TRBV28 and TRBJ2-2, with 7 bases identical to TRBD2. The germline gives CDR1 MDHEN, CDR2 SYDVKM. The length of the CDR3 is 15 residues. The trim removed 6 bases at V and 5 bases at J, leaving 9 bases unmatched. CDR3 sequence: CASRTGTTRTGELFF. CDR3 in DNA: TGTGCCAGCAGGACCGGGACTACTAGGACCGGGGAGCTGTTTTTT.

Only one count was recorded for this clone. In DNA, the CDR3 is TGTGCCAGCAGCTTATCCAGGGGGCGTCAGCCCCAGCATTTT. Protein: CASSLSRGRQPQHF. This sequence joins TRBV7-8 and TRBJ1-5; 8 nucleotides line up with TRBD1. CDR1 is SGHVS, CDR2 FQNEAQ, per germline. V was pared by 2 bases and J by 6 bases, with 3 bases of the junction left unmatched. The CDR3 has 14 residues.

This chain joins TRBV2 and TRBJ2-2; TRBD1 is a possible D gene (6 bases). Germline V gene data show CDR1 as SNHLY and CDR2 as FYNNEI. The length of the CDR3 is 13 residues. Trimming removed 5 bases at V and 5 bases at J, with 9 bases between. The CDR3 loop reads CASSSTGTGELFF. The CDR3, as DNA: TGTGCCAGCAGTTCTACAGGGACCGGGGAGCTGTTTTTT. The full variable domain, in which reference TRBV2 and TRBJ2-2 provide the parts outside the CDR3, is EPEVTQTPSHQVTQMGQEVILRCVPISNHLYFYWYRQILGQKVEFLVSFYNNEISEKSEIFDDQFSVERPDGSNFTLKIRSTKLEDSAMYFCASSSTGTGELFFGEGSRLTVL.